This T cell receptor beta chain was documented in a study of T cell responses to AZD1222 COVID-19 vaccine. General study results and limits: At baseline, seropositivity was found in only six AZD1222 recipients. Repertoires were obtained solely post-peak T cell response.

TCRdb's table, derived via immunoSEQ multiplex PCR, lists solely in-frame clones and lacks some. The sample has approximately 150,000 clones, roughly nine tenths seen once. Losses at the gene ends were 3 bases for V and 6 bases for J; bases not matched to a gene: 10. CDR1 is SGHRS and CDR2 is YFSETQ in the germline V gene. This CDR3 is 17 amino acids long. Details on this clone: Its antigen is unknown.

The source is an adult who received the AZD1222 COVID-19 vaccine. The chain couples TRBV5-1 to TRBJ2-3; 13 positions match TRBD2. Sequencing was performed on peripheral blood, taken 28 days after the second AZD1222 dose. The CDR3 bases are TGCGCCAGCAGCTACGGCGGGTTGACTAGCGGGGGGGATACGCAGTATTTT. Protein: CASSYGGLTSGGDTQYF.